This TCR beta chain is from a study of cytomegalovirus exposure and HLA in healthy donors. It was with 60 Vbeta and 13 Jbeta primers that the PCR ran. Clones were read by immunoSEQ multiplex PCR, and TCRdb kept only the in-frame ones, dropping some. The sample consists of over 75,000 clones, around 74% of them appearing once. General observations from the study: An analysis done earlier found most TCR beta V segments productive about 87% or about 30% of the time.

On this clone itself: The antigen is unknown.

The specimen sequenced was PBMCs. The TCR was taken from a man in his fifties or sixties in good health and CMV-seropositive.

CDR3 region: CASSLVGGDYGYTF. DNA of the CDR3: TGTGCCAGCAGCTTGGTGGGAGGGGACTATGGCTACACCTTC. The V and J genes are TRBV5-5 and TRBJ1-2; perhaps TRBD1 as D (5 bases). The CDR3 loop spans 14 amino acids. Per the germline V gene, CDR1 is SGHKS and CDR2 is YYEKEE (reference sequence). V was pared by 0 bases and J by 3 bases, with 9 bases between.